Below are 5 T cell receptor beta chains sequenced from a single sample in a study of cytomegalovirus exposure and HLA in healthy donors. Researchers ran the PCR with 60 Vbeta and 13 Jbeta primers. Clones were read by immunoSEQ multiplex PCR, and TCRdb kept only the in-frame ones, dropping some. The table has fewer than 150,000 clones, 77% seen once; the top ten hold under 5.5%. The sample comprised PBMCs. These receptors all come from a woman in her fifties or sixties in good health and CMV-seronegative.

The CDR3 nucleotides are TGTGCCAGCAGCCCTAGCGGGACCAGGGAGACCCAGTACTTC. Translation: CASSPSGTRETQYF. The chain combines TRBV7-9 with TRBJ2-5; the match to TRBD2 covers 9 bases. Germline lookup yields CDR1 SEHNR and CDR2 FQNEAQ (reference sequence). V shed 5 bases, J shed 5 bases, and the junction held 6 bases outside the gene matches. The CDR3 spans 14 residues.

V is TRBV2 and J is TRBJ1-2; no clear D. Germline V CDR1 and CDR2: SNHLY, FYNNEI. Trimming stripped 3 bases from V and 4 bases from J, with 3 bases between. This CDR3 region has 11 residues. CDR3: CASSDGYGYTF. The CDR3 bases are TGTGCCAGCAGTGACGGCTATGGCTACACCTTC.

The chain carries TRBV19 and TRBJ2-5; TRBD2 matches 10 bases. Germline V lookup: CDR1 LNHDA, CDR2 SQIVND (reference sequence). The CDR3 spans 14 residues. The junction had 12 bases not matched to a gene; V was cut back by 5 bases and J by 12 bases. CDR3 amino acids: CASSPFGSGGAEYF. CDR3 coding DNA: TGTGCCAGTAGTCCATTCGGCAGCGGGGGGGCCGAGTACTTC.

This chain uses TRBV5-4 with TRBJ2-5; 8 bases line up with TRBD2. V was clipped by 2 bases and J by 5 bases; unmatched bases: 2. The germline V gene encodes CDR1 SGHNT and CDR2 YYREEE (reference sequence). The CDR3 runs 13 residues. The CDR3 here is CASSFGGAETQYF. The CDR3 DNA is TGTGCCAGCAGCTTCGGGGGGGCGGAGACCCAGTACTTC.

The chain couples TRBV9 to TRBJ1-2, with a weak D call TRBD1 (5 bases). This CDR3 is built from 15 residues. In germline, CDR1 is SGDLS, CDR2 YYNGEE. Trimming removed 0 bases from V and 8 bases from J, with 17 bases in between. The CDR3 sequence: CASSVEGLTPEGYTF. CDR3 bases: TGTGCCAGCAGCGTAGAGGGACTAACTCCGGAAGGCTACACCTTC.